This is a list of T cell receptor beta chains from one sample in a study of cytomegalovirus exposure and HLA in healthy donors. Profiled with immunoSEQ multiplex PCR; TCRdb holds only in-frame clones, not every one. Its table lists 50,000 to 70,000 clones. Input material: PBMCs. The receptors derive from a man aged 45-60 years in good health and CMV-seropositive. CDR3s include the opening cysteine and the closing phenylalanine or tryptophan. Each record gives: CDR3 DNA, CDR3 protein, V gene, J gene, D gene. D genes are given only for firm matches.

TGTGCCAGCAGCTTAGAGACAGGGACCATGAACACTGAAGCTTTCTTT	CASSLETGTMNTEAFF	TRBV7-8	TRBJ1-1	TRBD1
TGTGCCAGCAGTACTTACAGGGTCGGTGGCACTGAAGCTTTCTTT	CASSTYRVGGTEAFF	TRBV27	TRBJ1-1	-
TGTGCCAGCAGTTTCTCCCGGGACAGACAAGAGACCCAGTACTTC	CASSFSRDRQETQYF	TRBV28	TRBJ2-5	TRBD1
TGTGCCATCAGTGAATTGGACAGGGAGGGCGAGCAGTACTTC	CAISELDREGEQYF	TRBV10-3	TRBJ2-7	-
TGTGCCAGCAGCCGACAGGGCGTGAACACTGAAGCTTTCTTT	CASSRQGVNTEAFF	TRBV5-5	TRBJ1-1	TRBD1
TGCAGTGCGGGAGGGGCGGACACCTTC	CSAGGADTF	TRBV20-1	TRBJ1-2	-
TGTGCCAGCAGCTTGGGCGCATCGGGGGGAGCTTTCTTT	CASSLGASGGAFF	TRBV5-6	TRBJ1-1	-
TGTGCCTGGACCAGAACTCGGGGACCCCTCCACTTT	CAWTRTRGPLHF	TRBV30	TRBJ1-6	-
TGTGCCAGCAGCTTCGAGGGTTTGACCTACAATGAGCAGTTCTTC	CASSFEGLTYNEQFF	TRBV5-6	TRBJ2-1	-
TGCGCCAGCAGGGAACGGGGGGGCCTTGAGACCCAGTACTTC	CASRERGGLETQYF	TRBV5-1	TRBJ2-5	TRBD2
TGTGCCAGCAGCTGGGGGACAGGGGGAACAAATGAGCAGTTCTTC	CASSWGTGGTNEQFF	TRBV7-9	TRBJ2-1	TRBD1
TGCGCCAGCAGCTTGGTGAAGGCGGCCGAGCAGTTCTTC	CASSLVKAAEQFF	TRBV5-1	TRBJ2-1	-
TGTGCCAGCAGCTTAGGAAAAAACTACCCCCCAGAGACCCAGTACTTC	CASSLGKNYPPETQYF	TRBV7-9	TRBJ2-5	-
TGTGCCAGTAGTTATCCCGAGGACACTGAAGCTTTCTTT	CASSYPEDTEAFF	TRBV19	TRBJ1-1	-
TGTGCCAGCAGCTTAGGGGCAGGGATGGATGAAAAACTGTTTTTT	CASSLGAGMDEKLFF	TRBV7-9	TRBJ1-4	-
TGCAGCGTTGCAGGGGGCGAGGGCTACACCTTC	CSVAGGEGYTF	TRBV29-1	TRBJ1-2	TRBD1
TGCAGCGTTAAGCCCGCCGGCAATCAGCCCCAGCATTTT	CSVKPAGNQPQHF	TRBV29-1	TRBJ1-5	-
TGTGCCAGCAGTCCACAGGGCAGTAACACCGGGGAGCTGTTTTTT	CASSPQGSNTGELFF	TRBV2	TRBJ2-2	-
TGTGCCAGCAGTTCGGGCGGGAGCTCCTACGAGCAGTACTTC	CASSSGGSSYEQYF	TRBV28	TRBJ2-7	TRBD2
TGCGCCAGCAGCCAAGAATCTAGCGGAGCCTACGAGCAGTACTTC	CASSQESSGAYEQYF	TRBV4-3	TRBJ2-7	TRBD2
TGTGCCAGCAGCAGACAGGGTATCACTGAAGCTTTCTTT	CASSRQGITEAFF	TRBV5-8	TRBJ1-1	TRBD1
TGTGCCAGCTCACCTGACAGGGGAATGAACTATGGCTACACCTTC	CASSPDRGMNYGYTF	TRBV18	TRBJ1-2	TRBD1
TGTGCCAGCAGCTTGGAAAGACAAGGCGCTAACTATGGCTACACCTTC	CASSLERQGANYGYTF	TRBV5-6	TRBJ1-2	-
TGTGCCAGCATTCCGACAGGACCGGGGACCCAGTACTTC	CASIPTGPGTQYF	TRBV6-1	TRBJ2-5	-
TGTGCCAGCAGCGGGGGGACAGTCCAAGAGACCCAGTACTTC	CASSGGTVQETQYF	TRBV9	TRBJ2-5	TRBD1
TGTGCCAGCAGCCTAGGTACGGGGGTGTACCAAGAGACCCAGTACTTC	CASSLGTGVYQETQYF	TRBV14	TRBJ2-5	-
TGTGCCAGCAGCCCCACAGGGGACAATGAGCAGTTCTTC	CASSPTGDNEQFF	TRBV7-6	TRBJ2-1	TRBD1
TGTGCCAGCAGTAACCCCTCGGGACTAGCCTCCTACAATGAGCAGTTCTTC	CASSNPSGLASYNEQFF	TRBV28	TRBJ2-1	TRBD2
TGTGCCAGCAGCTCCCGGTCTGATCAGCCCCAGCATTTT	CASSSRSDQPQHF	TRBV7-6	TRBJ1-5	-
TGCGCCAGCAGCTTGGCCGGGGGGTCAGATACGCAGTATTTT	CASSLAGGSDTQYF	TRBV5-1	TRBJ2-3	TRBD2
TGTGCCTGGAGCCCCACGCGGACAGGCCTAGTCGGGGAGCTGTTTTTT	CAWSPTRTGLVGELFF	TRBV30	TRBJ2-2	TRBD1
TGTGCCACTGGGGCTAGCGGGGCCATCACAGATACGCAGTATTTT	CATGASGAITDTQYF	TRBV30	TRBJ2-3	TRBD2
TGCAGCGGTAGTCCGGGACCGGGACTTGGTGAAAAACTGTTTTTT	CSGSPGPGLGEKLFF	TRBV29-1	TRBJ1-4	-
TGTGCCAGCAGTGTCCTGAGGGCTTTCTTT	CASSVLRAFF	TRBV28	TRBJ1-1	-
TGTGCCAGCAGTAACAGGTGGCCCCAGCATTTT	CASSNRWPQHF	TRBV6-1	TRBJ1-5	-
TGTGCCAGCAGCTACCGTCAAACAGGTCGAGAAGAGCAGTACTTC	CASSYRQTGREEQYF	TRBV6-5	TRBJ2-7	-
TGTGCCAGCAGCCAAGGTCTCAGCGGGAGCAACAATGAGCAGTTCTTC	CASSQGLSGSNNEQFF	TRBV4-2	TRBJ2-1	TRBD2
TGTGCCAGCAGCTTGGAATCTAGCGGGTGGTACGAGCAGTACTTC	CASSLESSGWYEQYF	TRBV5-4	TRBJ2-7	TRBD2
TGTGCCAGCTCTGGACAGGCGGCCGCAACTAATGAAAAACTGTTTTTT	CASSGQAAATNEKLFF	TRBV18	TRBJ1-4	TRBD1
TGTGCCAGTAGGGCCTTCAGGGGTGGGGCCAAAAACATTCAGTACTTC	CASRAFRGGAKNIQYF	TRBV19	TRBJ2-4	-
TGCAGCGCCCGGCCAGGGACAGCGGACGGCTACACCTTC	CSARPGTADGYTF	TRBV29-1	TRBJ1-2	TRBD1
TGCGCCAGCAGCTGGCAGGGGGCGGACACCGGGGAGCTGTTTTTT	CASSWQGADTGELFF	TRBV5-1	TRBJ2-2	TRBD1
TGCGCCAGCAGCTTGGGGGGGGTTAATGAGCAGTTCTTC	CASSLGGVNEQFF	TRBV5-1	TRBJ2-1	-
TGCAGCGTTGAAGATCTTCAGGCAACCAAAAACATTCAGTACTTC	CSVEDLQATKNIQYF	TRBV29-1	TRBJ2-4	-
TGTGCCAGCAGTTACGGGCAGGGCGATGGCTACACCTTC	CASSYGQGDGYTF	TRBV6-6	TRBJ1-2	-
TGTGCCAGCAGCCCGAGGAGGGAGGGGGAGCAGTACTTC	CASSPRREGEQYF	TRBV7-9	TRBJ2-7	TRBD2
TGTGCCAGTAGGGGGACAGCCACCGGGGAGCTGTTTTTT	CASRGTATGELFF	TRBV19	TRBJ2-2	TRBD1
TGTGCCAGTAGTATGGGGCAAGTAGCCAAAAACATTCAGTACTTC	CASSMGQVAKNIQYF	TRBV19	TRBJ2-4	-
TGCGCCAGCAGCTCCGGACTAGCGGGAGAGTACGAGCAGTACTTC	CASSSGLAGEYEQYF	TRBV5-1	TRBJ2-7	TRBD2
TGTGCCAGCAGTGGGACAGGGGATAATTCACCCCTCCACTTT	CASSGTGDNSPLHF	TRBV2	TRBJ1-6	TRBD1
TGTGCCAGCAGTGATTTTCAGGGCGGGTGGAGGGGCAATCAGCCCCAGCATTTT	CASSDFQGGWRGNQPQHF	TRBV6-1	TRBJ1-5	-
TGTGCCAGCAGCCAAGGGCAGGGTAGTCCCTATTTT	CASSQGQGSPYF	TRBV28	TRBJ1-5	-
TGTGCCAGCAGCCAGACCGGGGTTAGCACAGATACGCAGTATTTT	CASSQTGVSTDTQYF	TRBV4-2	TRBJ2-3	-
TGCACCACGCTAGGGACTAGCGGGAGCGATGAGCAGTTCTTC	CTTLGTSGSDEQFF	TRBV1	TRBJ2-1	-
TGTGCCAGCACCCCAGGCTTAAGCTCTGGAAACACCATATATTTT	CASTPGLSSGNTIYF	TRBV6-1	TRBJ1-3	-
TGTGCCAGCAGCCTGGTCAGCGGAAGCAATCAGCCCCAGCATTTT	CASSLVSGSNQPQHF	TRBV11-2	TRBJ1-5	-
TGTGCCAGCGGTTATGGCGGGGGCGGAGAAGCTTTCTTT	CASGYGGGGEAFF	TRBV28	TRBJ1-1	-